The 29 T cell receptor beta chains below come from one sample, sequenced in a study of blood T cell repertoires in COVID-19 (dated by TCRdb to 2020 to 2022). Library generation was performed with the immunoSEQ multiplex PCR assay. This is the immuneACCESS table as TCRdb keeps it, with only in-frame sequences that have V and J called. A part of the clones is gone; compared with another copy, unresolved V genes explain less than half, and the rest is unexplained. This sample gives around 97,000 clones in total; about 90% of them show up just once. Clones ranked in the top ten supply around 20% of the sample. The sequencing sample was made of peripheral blood. Receptors originate from a human donor in a cohort sampled during active COVID-19.

V and J are TRBV11-2 and TRBJ2-3; TRBD1 agrees at 7 bases. This CDR3 has 16 residues. The germline gives CDR1 SGHAT, CDR2 FQNNGV. Trimming cost V 0 bases and J 7 bases; bases outside gene matches: 10. The CDR3 coding sequence is TGTGCCAGCAGCTTAGATCTCTCAAGGGGACAGAATACGCAGTATTTT. Translation gives CASSLDLSRGQNTQYF.

This chain connects TRBV18 to TRBJ1-2, with TRBD1 matching over 9 bases. Unmatched junction bases numbered 8, after V lost 3 bases and J lost 9 bases. The CDR3 length is 14 residues. CDR1 is KGHSH and CDR2 is LQKENI in the germline V gene. The CDR3 sequence is CASSPRDRDRSYTF. The DNA of the CDR3 is TGTGCCAGCTCACCCCGGGACAGGGATAGAAGCTACACCTTC.

The CDR3 region is CASSDTSRNGQETQYF. CDR3 sequence (DNA): TGTGCCAGCAGCGATACCTCTAGAAACGGCCAAGAGACCCAGTACTTC. The chain joins TRBV3-1 (or the pseudogene TRBV3-2) to TRBJ2-5; D gene ambiguous. Germline V gene sequence: CDR1 LGHDT, CDR2 YNNKEL (reference sequence). Trimming cost V 5 bases and J 1 base, with 17 bases left between them. CDR3 length: 16 amino acids.

J is TRBJ2-6 and V is TRBV7-9; unclear D gene. Trimming took off 10 bases at V and 1 base at J, with 14 bases between the two ends. This CDR3 spans 15 amino acids. Germline CDR1 SEHNR, CDR2 FQNEAQ (reference sequence). This CDR3 is CATVVDTSGANVLTF. CDR3 nucleotide sequence: TGTGCCACGGTGGTCGACACGTCTGGGGCCAACGTCCTGACTTTC.

V gene TRBV19 combines with J gene TRBJ1-5, with D possibly matching TRBD1 (6 bases). V was cut by 2 bases and J by 1 base, with 9 bases left in between. The CDR3 extends over 15 amino acids. Per germline, CDR1 LNHDA and CDR2 SQIVND (reference sequence). The CDR3 DNA reads as TGTGCCAGTAGTATACGAGACAGGAGCAATCAGCCCCAGCATTTT. It translates to CASSIRDRSNQPQHF. The full variable domain, completed using reference TRBV19 and TRBJ1-5, is DGGITQSPKYLFRKEGQNVTLSCEQNLNHDAMYWYRQDPGQGLRLIYYSQIVNDFQKGDIAEGYSVSREKKESFPLTVTSAQKNPTAFYLCASSIRDRSNQPQHFGDGTRLSIL.

This clone was observed a few times. This sequence joins TRBV6-4 and TRBJ2-1; D is uncertain. Germline CDR1 reads MRHNA; CDR2 reads SNTAGT. V shed 6 bases and J shed 6 bases, with 12 bases lying between them. There are 13 residues in the CDR3. CDR3 sequence (DNA): TGTGCCAGCAGCGCGAATACCCCCAATGAGCAGTTCTTC. This gives the protein CASSANTPNEQFF.

The rearrangement uses TRBV5-6 and TRBJ2-2, with 8 bases matching TRBD1. CDR1 SGHDT and CDR2 YYEEEE come from the germline V gene. The CDR3 sequence is 18 residues long. Germline trimming cut 0 bases from V and 4 bases from J; bases unmatched to any gene: 11. CDR3 DNA: TGTGCCAGCAGCTTGGCCCTCGGCAGGGGGCTTTCCACCGGGGAGCTGTTTTTT. Protein sequence: CASSLALGRGLSTGELFF.

V usage is TRBV11-3 and J usage is TRBJ2-1; 7 bases match TRBD2. Germline CDR1 and CDR2: SGHNT and YENEEA. This CDR3 region has 16 residues. V lost 0 bases, J lost 5 bases, and 7 bases stayed unmatched. CDR3: CASSLDPLADHNEQFF. In nucleotides, the CDR3 is TGTGCCAGCAGCTTAGATCCCCTAGCGGACCACAATGAGCAGTTCTTC.

This chain joins TRBV5-1 and TRBJ2-1, with 11 bases identical to TRBD2. CDR3 length: 14 amino acids. CDR1 SGHRS and CDR2 YFSETQ come from the germline V gene. The V gene end was trimmed by 6 bases and the J gene end by 7 bases; junction bases not matched to a gene: 6. CDR3 sequence reads: CASKVLAGDNEQFF. The CDR3 DNA follows: TGCGCCAGCAAGGTACTAGCGGGAGATAATGAGCAGTTCTTC. Complete variable domain (other parts from reference TRBV5-1 and TRBJ2-1): KAGVTQTPRYLIKTRGQQVTLSCSPISGHRSVSWYQQTPGQGLQFLFEYFSETQRNKGNFPGRFSGRQFSNSRSEMNVSTLELGDSALYLCASKVLAGDNEQFFGPGTRLTVL.

The chain recombines TRBV5-1 with TRBJ1-3, with D tentatively TRBD1 (6 bases). This CDR3 is built from 19 residues. Trimming took 0 bases from V and 0 from J, leaving 19 bases between them. CDR1 is SGHRS, CDR2 YFSETQ, per germline. The CDR3 DNA sequence: TGCGCCAGCAGCTTGGCTGGGACACAGATCCTCAGCTCTGGAAACACCATATATTTT. Amino acids: CASSLAGTQILSSGNTIYF.

This clone was seen only a few times. CDR3 sequence (DNA): TGTGCCAGCAGCCCCGTTACAGGGGGCAATCAGCCCCAGCATTTT. Protein: CASSPVTGGNQPQHF. The chain carries TRBV6-5 and TRBJ1-5, with 7 nucleotides matching TRBD1. Germline V gene lookup returns CDR1 MNHEY and CDR2 SVGAGI. The CDR3 has 15 residues. V was pared by 6 bases and J by 2 bases, with 7 bases of the junction left unmatched.

This clone has more than one count but fewer than ten. The V gene is TRBV28, the J gene TRBJ2-7, with 8 bases that match TRBD1. The germline gives CDR1 MDHEN, CDR2 SYDVKM. The CDR3 length is 18 residues. V lost 10 bases to trimming and J lost 1 base; unmatched junction nucleotides: 21. CDR3 in amino acids: CAIKKPGRGRLLSYEQYF. CDR3 sequence (DNA): TGTGCCATTAAAAAACCGGGCAGGGGGCGCCTTCTATCCTACGAGCAGTACTTC.

In this sample, this clone turned up once. The chain combines TRBV7-8 with TRBJ1-1; the D is unclear. The CDR3 sequence is 11 residues long. Germline loops: CDR1 SGHVS, CDR2 FQNEAQ. V was cut by 5 bases and J by 7 bases, with 8 bases left in between. Written as DNA, the CDR3 is TGTGCCAGCAGCGAACTAGGTGAAGCTTTCTTT. Protein product: CASSELGEAFF. The full variable domain, completed using reference TRBV7-8 and TRBJ1-1, is GAGVSQSPRYKVAKRGQDVALRCDPISGHVSLFWYQQALGQGPEFLTYFQNEAQLDKSGLPSDRFFAERPEGSVSTLKIQRTQQEDSAVYLCASSELGEAFFGQGTRLTVV.

The chain combines TRBV2 with TRBJ1-5, with D uncertain. The V end lost 6 bases, the J end lost 2 bases, and 11 bases lay between the germline ends. CDR1 and CDR2 from the germline V gene are SNHLY and FYNNEI. CDR3 size: 14 residues. CDR3 residues: CASRDGFGNQPQHF. CDR3 bases: TGTGCCAGCAGAGACGGGTTTGGCAATCAGCCCCAGCATTTT.

This chain uses TRBV5-1 with TRBJ1-6; D uncertain. V was shortened by 3 bases and J by 2 bases, with 9 bases between the two germline ends. The CDR3 totals 15 residues. From germline, CDR1 is SGHRS and CDR2 YFSETQ. CDR3 sequence: CASSSREPYNSPLHF. The CDR3 DNA is TGCGCCAGCAGCTCGCGAGAACCCTATAATTCACCCCTCCACTTT.

The chain carries TRBV6-6 and TRBJ2-7, with TRBD2 as a possible D gene (5 bases). The V end was cut by 2 bases, the J end by 4 bases, with 9 bases between. Germline loops: CDR1 MNHNY, CDR2 SVGAGI (reference sequence). CDR3 length equals 13 residues. CDR3 sequence (DNA): TGTGCCAGCAGTTACAAGGGAGATTACGAGCAGTACTTC. Translating gives CASSYKGDYEQYF.

This CDR3 is CASSLALDREQYF. In DNA form, the CDR3 reads TGCGCCAGCAGCTTGGCCTTAGATCGCGAGCAGTACTTC. V is TRBV5-1 and J is TRBJ2-7, with unresolved D. Trimming left V 0 bases short and J 6 bases short, with 10 bases between. CDR3 length equals 13 residues. Germline values: CDR1 SGHRS, CDR2 YFSETQ.

The rearrangement joins TRBV15 to TRBJ2-7, with 9 positions matching TRBD2. The germline gives CDR1 LNHNV, CDR2 YYDKDF (reference sequence). The CDR3 extends over 17 amino acids. J was trimmed by 5 bases and V by 0 bases; bases with no gene match: 11. DNA for the CDR3: TGTGCCACCAGCAGAGATAAGGAGGCTAGCGGGATTAACGAGCAGTACTTC. It is translated as CATSRDKEASGINEQYF.

The gene calls are TRBV19 and TRBJ2-1; TRBD1 is a possible D gene (5 bases). Per the germline V gene, CDR1 is LNHDA and CDR2 is SQIVND (reference sequence). The CDR3 totals 12 residues. Trimming pared 6 bases from V and 8 bases from J, leaving 11 bases between. The CDR3 DNA follows: TGTGCCAGTAGACGCAGGGTAGATGAGCAGTTCTTC. Its translation: CASRRRVDEQFF.

The chain has TRBV6-6 and TRBJ2-7; TRBD1 matches 11 bases. The CDR3 spans 14 residues. V was clipped by 7 bases and J by 3 bases; unmatched bases: 5. Germline V gene data show CDR1 as MNHNY and CDR2 as SVGAGI (reference sequence). The CDR3 DNA sequence: TGTGCCAGCACCCGGGACAGGGGGAGCTACGAGCAGTACTTC. Protein product: CASTRDRGSYEQYF.

This clone has only a few counts. The gene calls are TRBV19 and TRBJ1-5; D is uncertain. V was clipped by 4 bases and J by 8 bases, with 6 bases between them. This CDR3 has 11 amino acids. Germline V gene data show CDR1 as LNHDA and CDR2 as SQIVND (reference sequence). The CDR3 region is CASSTGKPQHF. CDR3 coding DNA: TGTGCCAGTAGTACCGGGAAGCCCCAGCATTTT.

V and J are TRBV9 and TRBJ1-2; 7 bases are a match to TRBD1. Germline trimming cut 3 bases from V and 2 bases from J; bases unmatched to any gene: 4. The CDR3 has 14 amino acids. CDR1 is SGDLS, CDR2 YYNGEE, per germline. The CDR3, as DNA: TGTGCCAGCAGCGGACGGGACAGCAACTATGGCTACACCTTC. It codes for CASSGRDSNYGYTF.

The rearrangement links TRBV20-1 to TRBJ1-1, with D hard to call. Trimming left V 4 bases short and J 1 base short, with 4 bases between. Germline values: CDR1 DFQATT, CDR2 SNEGSKA (reference sequence). The CDR3 loop spans 11 amino acids. The CDR3 loop is CSANRNTEAFF. The CDR3 nucleotides read TGCAGTGCTAACAGGAACACTGAAGCTTTCTTT.

V and J are TRBV5-8 and TRBJ1-1; 7 nucleotides match TRBD1. V trimming: 0 bases; J trimming: 5 bases; junction bases outside the gene matches: 7. Germline V gene data show CDR1 as SGHTS and CDR2 as YDEGEE. There are 15 residues in the CDR3. CDR3 sequence: CASSLVIGGLTEAFF. For the CDR3, the DNA is TGTGCCAGCAGCTTGGTGATAGGGGGCTTAACTGAAGCTTTCTTT.

The chain has TRBV11-3 and TRBJ2-1, with 11 bases matching TRBD2. V shed 1 base and J 5 bases; nucleotides not matched to a gene: 10. This CDR3 has 18 residues. Per the germline V gene, CDR1 is SGHNT and CDR2 is YENEEA. CDR3 region: CASSLVGTSGGIHNEQFF. The CDR3 nucleotides read TGTGCCAGCAGCTTAGTGGGAACTAGCGGGGGAATTCACAATGAGCAGTTCTTC. Combining the CDR3 with reference TRBV11-3 and TRBJ2-1 gives the whole variable domain EAGVVQSPRYKIIEKKQPVAFWCNPISGHNTLYWYLQNLGQGPELLIRYENEEAVDDSQLPKDRFSAERLKGVDSTLKIQPAELGDSAVYLCASSLVGTSGGIHNEQFFGPGTRLTVL.

A few counts support this clone. The chain uses TRBV6-5 and TRBJ1-4; D unresolved. V dropped 0 bases and J dropped 10 bases, with 9 bases sitting between them. The CDR3 contains 13 residues. The germline CDR1 and CDR2 sequences are MNHEY and SVGAGI. The DNA for the CDR3 is TGTGCCAGCAGTTACTCCTCCAGTGCAAAACTGTTTTTT. It codes for CASSYSSSAKLFF.

The chain couples TRBV9 to TRBJ1-3, with 8 bases lining up with TRBD1. Germline assignment: CDR1 SGDLS and CDR2 YYNGEE. The CDR3 runs 15 residues. J lost 4 bases, V lost 4 bases, and 7 bases had no gene match. The CDR3 region has the DNA TGTGCCAGCAGCAAGACAGGGGTGTTAGGAAACACCATATATTTT. This encodes CASSKTGVLGNTIYF.

This sequence joins TRBV6-2 or TRBV6-3 and TRBJ2-3; TRBD2 matches 7 bases. The CDR3 spans 16 residues. Germline V lookup: CDR1 MNHEY, CDR2 SVGEGT. J gave up 4 bases and V 6 bases, and 13 bases lay outside the gene matches. CDR3 region: CASSPTRDYQADTQYF. The CDR3, as DNA: TGTGCCAGCAGCCCGACTCGGGACTACCAGGCAGATACGCAGTATTTT.

This clone appeared a single time. The chain recombines TRBV6-5 with TRBJ2-1; tentatively, D is TRBD2 (5 bases). The germline gives CDR1 MNHEY, CDR2 SVGAGI. V lost 6 bases to trimming and J lost 7 bases, with 16 bases between them. This CDR3 is 14 amino acids long. CDR3 residues: CASRREGRVNEQFF. As DNA, the CDR3 is TGTGCCAGCAGACGTGAGGGCCGAGTAAATGAGCAGTTCTTC.